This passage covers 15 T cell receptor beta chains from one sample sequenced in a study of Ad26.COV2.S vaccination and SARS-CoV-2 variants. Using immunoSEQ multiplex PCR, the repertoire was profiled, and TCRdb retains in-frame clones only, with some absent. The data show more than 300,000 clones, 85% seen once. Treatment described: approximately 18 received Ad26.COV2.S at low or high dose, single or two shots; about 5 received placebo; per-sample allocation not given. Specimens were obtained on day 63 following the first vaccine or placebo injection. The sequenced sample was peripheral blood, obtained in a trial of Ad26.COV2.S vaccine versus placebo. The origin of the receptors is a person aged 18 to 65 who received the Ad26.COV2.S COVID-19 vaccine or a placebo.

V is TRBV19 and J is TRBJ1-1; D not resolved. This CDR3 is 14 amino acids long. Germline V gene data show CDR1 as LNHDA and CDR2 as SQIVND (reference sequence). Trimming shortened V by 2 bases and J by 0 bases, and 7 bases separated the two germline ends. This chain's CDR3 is CASSIRAMNTEAFF. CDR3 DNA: TGTGCCAGTAGTATACGGGCCATGAACACTGAAGCTTTCTTT.

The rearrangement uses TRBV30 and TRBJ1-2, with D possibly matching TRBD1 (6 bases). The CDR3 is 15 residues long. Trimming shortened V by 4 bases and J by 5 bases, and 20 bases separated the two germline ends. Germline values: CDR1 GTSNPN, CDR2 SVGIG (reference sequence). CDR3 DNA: TGTGCCTGGAACGAGGACAGCCGTCTTGGATATGGCTACACCTTC. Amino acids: CAWNEDSRLGYGYTF.

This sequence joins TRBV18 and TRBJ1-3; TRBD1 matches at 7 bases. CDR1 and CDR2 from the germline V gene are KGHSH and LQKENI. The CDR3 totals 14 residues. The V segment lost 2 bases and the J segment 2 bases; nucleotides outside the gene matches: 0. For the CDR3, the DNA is TGTGCCAGCTCACCAACAGGGGCTGGAAACACCATATATTTT. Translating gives CASSPTGAGNTIYF.

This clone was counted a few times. The CDR3 nucleotides are TGCGCCAGCAGCCAGCCCGGCCTCAGAAGCTACGAGCAGTACTTC. Translating gives CASSQPGLRSYEQYF. The rearrangement joins TRBV4-1 to TRBJ2-7, with D hard to call. V lost 3 bases and J 3 bases, leaving 15 bases between the germline ends. The CDR3 extends over 15 amino acids. Germline V gene sequence: CDR1 MGHRA, CDR2 YSYEKL.

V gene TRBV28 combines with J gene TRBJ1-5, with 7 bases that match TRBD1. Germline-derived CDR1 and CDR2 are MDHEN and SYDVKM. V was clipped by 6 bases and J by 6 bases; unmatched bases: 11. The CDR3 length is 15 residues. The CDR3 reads CASSPPAGGGQPQHF. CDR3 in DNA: TGTGCCAGCAGCCCACCGGCAGGGGGAGGTCAGCCCCAGCATTTT.

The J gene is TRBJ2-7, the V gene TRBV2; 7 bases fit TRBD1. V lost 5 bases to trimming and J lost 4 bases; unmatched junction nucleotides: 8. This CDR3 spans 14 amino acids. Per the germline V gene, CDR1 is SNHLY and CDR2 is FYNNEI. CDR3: CASSIGGRAYEQYF. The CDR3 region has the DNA TGTGCCAGCAGTATAGGGGGCAGGGCTTACGAGCAGTACTTC.

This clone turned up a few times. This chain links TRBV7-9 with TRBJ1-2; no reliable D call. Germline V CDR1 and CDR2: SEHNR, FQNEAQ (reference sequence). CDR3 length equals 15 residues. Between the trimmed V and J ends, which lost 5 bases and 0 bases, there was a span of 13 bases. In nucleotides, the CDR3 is TGTGCCAGCAGCCCGAGGGTCCGAGCTAACTATGGCTACACCTTC. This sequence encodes CASSPRVRANYGYTF.

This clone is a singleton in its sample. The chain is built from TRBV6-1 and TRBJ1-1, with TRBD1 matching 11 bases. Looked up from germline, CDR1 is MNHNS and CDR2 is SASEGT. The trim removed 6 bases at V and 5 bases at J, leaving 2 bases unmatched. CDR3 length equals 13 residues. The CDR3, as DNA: TGTGCCAGCAGCGGGACAGGGGGTACTGAAGCTTTCTTT. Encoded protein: CASSGTGGTEAFF.

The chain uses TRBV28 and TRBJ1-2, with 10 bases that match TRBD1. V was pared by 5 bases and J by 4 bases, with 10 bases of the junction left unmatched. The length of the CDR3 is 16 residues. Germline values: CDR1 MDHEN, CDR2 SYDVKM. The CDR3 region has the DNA TGTGCCAGCAGTCCCCGACGGACAGGGGGGGGCTATGGCTACACCTTC. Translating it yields CASSPRRTGGGYGYTF.

The CDR3 DNA follows: TGTGCCAGCTCACCGGCAGGGCAGAACACTGAAGCTTTCTTT. Its protein product is CASSPAGQNTEAFF. V is TRBV18 and J is TRBJ1-1, with D possibly matching TRBD1 (5 bases). CDR1 and CDR2 (germline): KGHSH, LQKENI. Trimming left V 3 bases short and J 1 base short, with 9 bases between. The CDR3 length is 14 residues.

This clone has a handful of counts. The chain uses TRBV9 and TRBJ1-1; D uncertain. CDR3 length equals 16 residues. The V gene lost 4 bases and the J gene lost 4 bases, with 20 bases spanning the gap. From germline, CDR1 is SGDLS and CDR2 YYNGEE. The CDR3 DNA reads TGTGCCAGCAGCTCTAGCTTAGGGCGTAAAGGCACTGAAGCTTTCTTT. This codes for CASSSSLGRKGTEAFF.

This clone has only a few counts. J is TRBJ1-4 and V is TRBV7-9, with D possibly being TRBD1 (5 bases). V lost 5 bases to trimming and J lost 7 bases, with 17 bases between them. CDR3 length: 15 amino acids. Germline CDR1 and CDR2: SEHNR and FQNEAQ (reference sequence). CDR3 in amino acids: CASSRQGGEGEKLFF. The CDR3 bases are TGTGCCAGCAGCCGCCAGGGAGGAGAGGGTGAAAAACTGTTTTTT.

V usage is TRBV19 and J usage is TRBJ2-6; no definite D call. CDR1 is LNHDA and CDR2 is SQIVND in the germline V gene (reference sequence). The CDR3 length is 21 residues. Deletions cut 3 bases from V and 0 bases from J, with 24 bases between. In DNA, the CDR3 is TGTGCCAGTAGTATGGTTATTCGGAGCTATCAAATCAGCTCTGGGGCCAACGTCCTGACTTTC. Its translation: CASSMVIRSYQISSGANVLTF.

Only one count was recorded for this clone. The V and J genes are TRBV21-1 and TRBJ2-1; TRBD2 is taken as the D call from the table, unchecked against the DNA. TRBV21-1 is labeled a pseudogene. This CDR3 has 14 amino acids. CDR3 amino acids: CASSKWSSYNEQFF. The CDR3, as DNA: TGTGCCAGCAGCAAATGGAGCTCCTACAATGAGCAGTTCTTC.

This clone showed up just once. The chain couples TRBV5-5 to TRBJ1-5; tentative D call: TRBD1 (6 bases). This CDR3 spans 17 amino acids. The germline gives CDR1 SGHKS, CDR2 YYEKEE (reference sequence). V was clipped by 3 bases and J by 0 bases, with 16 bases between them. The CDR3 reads CASSWGPGSNSNQPQHF. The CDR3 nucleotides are TGTGCCAGCAGCTGGGGGCCGGGGTCAAATAGCAATCAGCCCCAGCATTTT. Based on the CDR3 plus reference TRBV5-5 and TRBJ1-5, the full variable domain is DAGVTQSPTHLIKTRGQQVTLRCSPISGHKSVSWYQQVLGQGPQFIFQYYEKEERGRGNFPDRFSARQFPNYSSELNVNALLLGDSALYLCASSWGPGSNSNQPQHFGDGTRLSIL.